Presented here are 8 T cell receptor beta chains from one specimen sequenced in a study of blood T cell repertoires in COVID-19. Clones were sequenced by immunoSEQ multiplex PCR, and TCRdb holds only the in-frame ones, with some missing. The repertoire holds around 270,000 clones, with around 92% as singletons. The material sequenced was peripheral blood. The receptors come from a person between 18 and 35 years old with COVID-19, enrolled during active disease.

This clone showed up just a few times. The sample carries other DNA sequences with the same CDR3. This rearrangement joins TRBV2 to TRBJ2-3, with 13 nucleotides matching TRBD2. V shed 6 bases and J 1 base; nucleotides not matched to a gene: 7. Germline values: CDR1 SNHLY, CDR2 FYNNEI. The CDR3 has 17 amino acids. The CDR3 protein is CASRRWTSGRGTDTQYF. CDR3 sequence (DNA): TGTGCCAGCAGGCGATGGACTAGCGGGAGAGGCACAGATACGCAGTATTTT.

This sequence joins TRBV11-2 and TRBJ1-6; maybe TRBD1 (5 bases). The V end was cut by 5 bases, the J end by 7 bases, with 15 bases between. The germline V gene encodes CDR1 SGHAT and CDR2 FQNNGV. This CDR3 has 15 amino acids. CDR3 residues: CASSGQGGGNSPLHF. In nucleotides, the CDR3 is TGTGCCAGCAGCGGGCAGGGCGGGGGAAATTCACCCCTCCACTTT.

This clone was recorded once. The chain employs TRBV19 and TRBJ2-1, with 8 nucleotides matching TRBD2. The CDR3 has 14 amino acids. Germline loops: CDR1 LNHDA, CDR2 SQIVND (reference sequence). Germline trimming cut 7 bases from V and 6 bases from J; bases unmatched to any gene: 8. CDR3 protein: CASTRTSRGNEQFF. The CDR3 nucleotides are TGTGCCAGTACGAGGACTAGCAGGGGCAATGAGCAGTTCTTC.

CDR3 bases: TGTGCCAGCAGTTTGTCCGGACAGTCAGCTTTCTTT. Translation: CASSLSGQSAFF. V usage is TRBV12-3 or TRBV12-4 and J usage is TRBJ1-1, with a tentative D call TRBD1 (6 bases). The V end lost 3 bases, the J end lost 10 bases, and 12 bases lay between the germline ends. There are 12 residues in the CDR3.

This chain connects TRBV3-1 (or the pseudogene TRBV3-2) to TRBJ2-1; tentatively, D is TRBD1 (5 bases). The CDR3 extends over 17 amino acids. Germline V CDR1 and CDR2: LGHDT, YNNKEL (reference sequence). Trimming cost V 5 bases and J 0 bases, with 17 bases left between them. CDR3 sequence: CASSFNAARVSYNEQFF. CDR3 coding DNA: TGTGCCAGCAGCTTCAACGCGGCCAGGGTCTCCTACAATGAGCAGTTCTTC.

This chain connects TRBV7-8 to TRBJ2-7, with TRBD1 matching 8 bases. Trimming at V came to 5 bases and at J to 3 bases, leaving 12 bases not matched to a gene. The CDR3 is made up of 16 amino acids. Germline CDR1 reads SGHVS; CDR2 reads FQNEAQ. CDR3 sequence: CASSPSSGTGDYEQYF. The DNA for the CDR3 is TGTGCCAGCAGCCCCTCATCCGGGACAGGAGACTACGAGCAGTACTTC. The variable domain in full, completed from reference TRBV7-8 and TRBJ2-7, reads GAGVSQSPRYKVAKRGQDVALRCDPISGHVSLFWYQQALGQGPEFLTYFQNEAQLDKSGLPSDRFFAERPEGSVSTLKIQRTQQEDSAVYLCASSPSSGTGDYEQYFGPGTRLTVT.

The chain uses TRBV2 and TRBJ2-7; TRBD2 matches 9 bases. In germline, CDR1 is SNHLY, CDR2 FYNNEI. The CDR3 consists of 15 residues. V lost 7 bases, J lost 3 bases, and 10 bases stayed unmatched. CDR3 region: CASKKAGGPVYEQYF. The CDR3 DNA sequence: TGTGCCAGCAAGAAGGCGGGAGGGCCGGTCTACGAGCAGTACTTC.

This clone was seen only once. The genes are TRBV28 and TRBJ1-1; maybe TRBD1 (6 bases). CDR3 length equals 13 residues. Looked up from germline, CDR1 is MDHEN and CDR2 is SYDVKM. The V end lost 5 bases, the J end lost 4 bases, and 11 bases lay between the germline ends. The CDR3 reads CASSLGGRTEAFF. The CDR3 nucleotides are TGTGCCAGCAGTCTAGGGGGTCGCACTGAAGCTTTCTTT.